Following are 11 T cell receptor beta chains from one sample sequenced in a study of molecular identifiers for immune sequencing clone quantification. TCRdb re-called the PCR reads with MiXCR, one entry per CDR3 protein. The sample records around 320,000 distinct CDR3 sequences, 24% being singletons. Specimen: naive CD8+ T cells from blood, with Jurkat cell RNA spiked in. This sample's subset: FACS-sorted CD8+CD4-CCR7+CD45RA+ naive T cells. The receptors were sampled from a human donor in good health. Some libraries in this study had Jurkat cell RNA spiked in.

Of note for this clonotype: A much larger clone sits a single nucleotide away, making a read error possible. The CDR3 does not end in the conserved phenylalanine or tryptophan, so this is likely a read error. This rearrangement joins TRBV11-2 to TRBJ2-7; 11 nucleotides agree with TRBD1. The germline CDR1 and CDR2 sequences are SGHAT and FQNNGV. CDR3 size: 15 residues. V was clipped by 4 bases and J by 7 bases; unmatched bases: 9. CDR3 loop: CASSSPGQGAWEQYY. CDR3 coding DNA: TGTGCCAGCAGCTCCCCTGGACAGGGGGCGTGGGAGCAGTACTAC.

The chain links TRBV15 to TRBJ2-7; 11 bases align to TRBD2. The germline CDR1 and CDR2 sequences are LNHNV and YYDKDF (reference sequence). Trimming took 3 bases from V and 4 from J; bases not matched to a gene: 8. The CDR3 length is 16 residues. The CDR3 protein is CATSSLGLAGQYEQYF. DNA for the CDR3: TGTGCCACCAGCAGCCTTGGACTAGCGGGTCAATACGAGCAGTACTTC.

This clonotype was seen ten or more times. The chain carries TRBV4-3 and TRBJ2-7, with TRBD1 matching 9 bases. The CDR3 spans 16 residues. CDR1 LGHNA and CDR2 YSLEER come from the germline V gene. J lost 3 bases, V lost 0 bases, and 6 bases had no gene match. CDR3 coding DNA: TGCGCCAGCAGCCAAGACGCCGGGACAGGGAGCTACGAGCAGTACTTC. This gives the protein CASSQDAGTGSYEQYF.

The rearrangement joins TRBV19 to TRBJ2-7; 8 bases match TRBD1. Germline V gives CDR1 LNHDA, CDR2 SQIVND (reference sequence). V gave up 3 bases and J gave up 5 bases; unmatched junction bases: 6. The CDR3 extends over 14 amino acids. CDR3 nucleotides: TGTGCCAGTAGTATCGGGACAGGCCCCCACGAGCAGTACTTC. This translates into CASSIGTGPHEQYF.

This clonotype has a handful of counts. This chain joins TRBV12-3 or TRBV12-4 and TRBJ2-5; D might be TRBD1 (6 bases). The V and J ends lost 6 bases and 0 bases respectively, with 11 bases between them. The CDR3 has 14 amino acids. CDR3 sequence (DNA): TGTGCCAGCAGCGCTACAGGGTACCAAGAGACCCAGTACTTC. This translates into CASSATGYQETQYF.

As regards this clonotype: A clone one base away is much larger, so this may be a read error. The rearrangement joins TRBV5-1 to TRBJ2-3, with TRBD1 matching 8 bases. CDR1 and CDR2 (germline): SGHRS, YFSETQ. The V and J ends lost 4 bases and 1 base, in that order; junction bases with no gene match: 8. CDR3 length: 16 residues. The CDR3 loop reads CASSTGQGMGTDTQYF. The CDR3 DNA reads as TGCGCCAGCAGCACCGGACAGGGAATGGGCACAGATACGCAGTATTTT.

Turning to this clonotype: This likely comes from a read error, as the CDR3 has no conserved phenylalanine or tryptophan at its end. V gene TRBV20-1 combines with J gene TRBJ1-2, with D perhaps matching TRBD1 (6 bases). V was clipped by 4 bases and J by 3 bases, with 6 bases between them. Germline values: CDR1 DFQATT, CDR2 SNEGSKA (reference sequence). The CDR3 is made up of 11 amino acids. CDR3 protein: CSANRDYGYTL. In nucleotides, the CDR3 is TGCAGTGCTAACAGGGACTATGGCTACACCCTC.

This rearrangement joins TRBV20-1 to TRBJ1-3; 7 bases are shared with TRBD1. Germline CDR1 DFQATT, CDR2 SNEGSKA (reference sequence). The CDR3 has 15 amino acids. V lost 1 base, J lost 2 bases, and 5 bases stayed unmatched. The CDR3 nucleotides read TGCAGTGCTAGAGGAGACAGGGAGGCTGGAAACACCATATATTTT. Translation: CSARGDREAGNTIYF.

The gene calls are TRBV6-1 and TRBJ1-1, with D maybe TRBD1 (5 bases). Germline V lookup: CDR1 MNHNS, CDR2 SASEGT. This CDR3 is 15 amino acids long. V lost 5 bases, J lost 4 bases, and 17 bases lay in between. The DNA of the CDR3 is TGTGCCAGCAGTTCGTCCGGGATGGGGGGCACTGAAGCTTTCTTT. This gives the protein CASSSSGMGGTEAFF.

This clonotype turned up a few times. CDR3 region: CASSQLGQMDQPQHF. The CDR3 DNA sequence: TGTGCCAGCTCACAACTTGGACAGATGGATCAGCCCCAGCATTTT. The V call is TRBV18, the J call TRBJ1-5; the D gene is possibly TRBD1 (6 bases). The CDR3 is 15 amino acids. CDR1 is KGHSH and CDR2 is LQKENI in the germline V gene. Between the trimmed V and J ends, which lost 4 bases and 5 bases, there was a span of 15 bases.

This clonotype has at least ten counts. The chain couples TRBV20-1 to TRBJ2-7; 9 bases map to TRBD2. The CDR3 covers 13 residues. Trimming cost V 6 bases and J 4 bases; bases outside gene matches: 7. Per germline, CDR1 DFQATT and CDR2 SNEGSKA (reference sequence). CDR3: CSATGTSFYEQYF. Written as DNA, the CDR3 is TGCAGTGCAACCGGGACTAGCTTTTACGAGCAGTACTTC.